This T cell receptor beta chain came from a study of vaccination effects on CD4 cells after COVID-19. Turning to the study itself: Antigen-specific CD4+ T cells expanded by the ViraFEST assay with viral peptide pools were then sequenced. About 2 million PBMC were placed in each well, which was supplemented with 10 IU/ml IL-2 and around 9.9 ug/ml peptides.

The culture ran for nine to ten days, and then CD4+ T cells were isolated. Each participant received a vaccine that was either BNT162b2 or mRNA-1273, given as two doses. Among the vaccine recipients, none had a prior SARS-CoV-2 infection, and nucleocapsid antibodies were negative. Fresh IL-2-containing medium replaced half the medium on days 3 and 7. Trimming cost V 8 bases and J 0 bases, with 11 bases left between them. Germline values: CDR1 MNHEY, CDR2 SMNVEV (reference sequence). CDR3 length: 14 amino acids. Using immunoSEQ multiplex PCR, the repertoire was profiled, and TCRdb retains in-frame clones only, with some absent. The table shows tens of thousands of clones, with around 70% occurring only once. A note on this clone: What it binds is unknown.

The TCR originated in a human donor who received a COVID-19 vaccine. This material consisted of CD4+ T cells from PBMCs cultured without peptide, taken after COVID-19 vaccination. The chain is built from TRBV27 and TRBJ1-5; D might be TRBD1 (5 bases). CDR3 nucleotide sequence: TGTGCCAGCGGGGCCAGTAATAGCAATCAGCCCCAGCATTTT. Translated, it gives CASGASNSNQPQHF.